These 21 T cell receptor beta chains originate from one sample sequenced in a study of cytomegalovirus exposure and HLA in healthy donors. The primer mix had 60 Vbeta and 13 Jbeta primers. TCRdb's table, derived via immunoSEQ multiplex PCR, lists solely in-frame clones and lacks some. The profile shows around 120,000 clones, over 60% of them singletons. Sequencing used PBMCs. The receptors come from a woman aged 40 to 50 in good health and CMV-seropositive.

V gene TRBV6-1 combines with J gene TRBJ2-7; 8 bases fit TRBD2. Germline CDR1 and CDR2: MNHNS and SASEGT. V was clipped by 6 bases and J by 2 bases; unmatched bases: 3. The CDR3 sequence is 13 residues long. In DNA, the CDR3 is TGTGCCAGCAGCCGGGGGGGGGCCTACGAGCAGTACTTC. Translation: CASSRGGAYEQYF.

This rearrangement joins TRBV7-9 to TRBJ2-2, with TRBD1 identical over 9 bases. This CDR3 is 16 amino acids long. Germline-derived CDR1 and CDR2 are SEHNR and FQNEAQ (reference sequence). The V segment lost 5 bases and the J segment 4 bases; nucleotides outside the gene matches: 8. CDR3 sequence (DNA): TGTGCCAGCAGCCCACCGGGACAGGGCACCACCGGGGAGCTGTTTTTT. Translation: CASSPPGQGTTGELFF.

The chain joins TRBV19 to TRBJ2-1; TRBD2 aligns across 12 bases. In germline, CDR1 is LNHDA, CDR2 SQIVND (reference sequence). The CDR3 has 14 residues. The trim removed 8 bases at V and 9 bases at J, leaving 8 bases unmatched. CDR3 nucleotide sequence: TGTGCCAGTGAACTAGCGGGAGGTAGGGGTGAGCAGTTCTTC. This gives the protein CASELAGGRGEQFF.

This clone was detected only once. V is TRBV7-2 and J is TRBJ2-7; TRBD2 matches at 7 bases. The CDR3 covers 16 residues. J lost 1 base, V lost 4 bases, and 10 bases had no gene match. Germline CDR1 SGHTA, CDR2 FQGNSA. The chain's CDR3 is CASSSRAGVGSYEQYF. Written as DNA, the CDR3 is TGTGCCAGCAGCTCCCGGGCGGGAGTAGGGTCCTACGAGCAGTACTTC.

This chain connects TRBV4-2 to TRBJ2-2; 8 bases map to TRBD2. This CDR3 has 16 residues. Germline V lookup: CDR1 LGHNA, CDR2 YNFKEQ. Unmatched junction bases numbered 13, after V lost 9 bases and J lost 4 bases. The chain's CDR3 is CASNPRTSSGTGELFF. The CDR3 bases are TGTGCCAGTAATCCTAGGACTAGCTCGGGCACCGGGGAGCTGTTTTTT.

This clone occurred once. The chain has TRBV10-1 and TRBJ2-3; TRBD2 matches 10 bases. The germline CDR1 and CDR2 sequences are WNHNN and SYGVQD (reference sequence). J lost 9 bases, V lost 4 bases, and 10 bases had no gene match. The CDR3 runs 15 residues. The CDR3 sequence is CASSGGQRGGLTQYF. The CDR3 DNA reads TGCGCCAGCAGTGGGGGCCAGCGGGGGGGTCTCACGCAGTATTTT.

In this sample, this clone turned up a few times. The rearrangement uses TRBV15 and TRBJ2-7, with 13 bases fitting TRBD2. CDR1 LNHNV and CDR2 YYDKDF come from the germline V gene (reference sequence). The CDR3 loop spans 17 amino acids. The V and J ends lost 3 bases and 0 bases, in that order; junction bases with no gene match: 5. The CDR3 DNA reads as TGTGCCACCAGCAGGCCGGGACTAGCGGGGAGCTCCTACGAGCAGTACTTC. It specifies CATSRPGLAGSSYEQYF.

The chain couples TRBV30 to TRBJ1-6; D not resolved. This CDR3 spans 15 amino acids. V lost 1 base and J 0 bases, leaving 7 bases between the germline ends. Germline V lookup: CDR1 GTSNPN, CDR2 SVGIG (reference sequence). DNA of the CDR3: TGTGCCTGGAGTGAATACAGCTCCTATAATTCACCCCTCCACTTT. The encoded protein is CAWSEYSSYNSPLHF.

This clone was seen a handful of times. The chain couples TRBV30 to TRBJ1-5, with no clear D. V was clipped by 0 bases and J by 9 bases, with 12 bases between them. Germline V gene data show CDR1 as GTSNPN and CDR2 as SVGIG (reference sequence). CDR3 length: 13 amino acids. CDR3 bases: TGTGCCTGGAGTGTGGCCGGGGTAACGCCCCAGCATTTT. Translating it yields CAWSVAGVTPQHF.

This chain connects TRBV7-8 to TRBJ1-2; tentative D call: TRBD1 (6 bases). The CDR3 spans 13 residues. Germline V gene data show CDR1 as SGHVS and CDR2 as FQNEAQ. Trimming removed 3 bases at V and 8 bases at J, with 13 bases between. CDR3 sequence (DNA): TGTGCCAGCAGCTTGGCAGGGAGGGGGGGCTACACCTTC. Translation: CASSLAGRGGYTF.

The V gene is TRBV30, the J gene TRBJ1-5, with D perhaps TRBD1 (5 bases). Trimming took off 1 base at V and 0 bases at J, with 13 bases between the two ends. The CDR3 length is 16 residues. Germline V gene data show CDR1 as GTSNPN and CDR2 as SVGIG (reference sequence). The CDR3 bases are TGTGCCTGGAGTGAGGGGCTCCGGGCTAGCAATCAGCCCCAGCATTTT. Translation: CAWSEGLRASNQPQHF.

The chain links TRBV5-4 to TRBJ2-3; tentative D call: TRBD1 (6 bases). Deletions cut 2 bases from V and 1 base from J, with 11 bases between. The length of the CDR3 is 15 residues. The germline CDR1 and CDR2 sequences are SGHNT and YYREEE (reference sequence). CDR3 loop: CASSFSQGGTDTQYF. The DNA for the CDR3 is TGTGCCAGCAGCTTCTCACAGGGTGGCACAGATACGCAGTATTTT. Drawing the rest from reference TRBV5-4 and TRBJ2-3, the complete variable domain is ETGVTQSPTHLIKTRGQQVTLRCSSQSGHNTVSWYQQALGQGPQFIFQYYREEENGRGNFPPRFSGLQFPNYSSELNVNALELDDSALYLCASSFSQGGTDTQYFGPGTRLTVL.

The genes are TRBV7-2 and TRBJ1-4; 9 nucleotides line up with TRBD1. The germline V gene encodes CDR1 SGHTA and CDR2 FQGNSA. This CDR3 spans 12 amino acids. With V trimmed by 11 bases and J by 5 bases, 3 bases remained unmatched. The CDR3 bases are TGTGCCTCCGGGACAGGGAATGAAAAACTGTTTTTT. Its protein is CASGTGNEKLFF.

The chain joins TRBV5-1 to TRBJ2-3; 10 positions match TRBD1. V gave up 4 bases and J gave up 4 bases; unmatched junction bases: 6. Germline V gene lookup returns CDR1 SGHRS and CDR2 YFSETQ. This CDR3 spans 15 amino acids. CDR3 in amino acids: CASSPVDRGSDTQYF. DNA for the CDR3: TGCGCCAGCAGCCCCGTGGACAGGGGGTCAGATACGCAGTATTTT.

This chain connects TRBV7-3 to TRBJ2-3, with 9 bases aligning to TRBD2. J lost 8 bases, V lost 4 bases, and 13 bases had no gene match. CDR3 size: 16 residues. Germline V lookup: CDR1 SGHTA, CDR2 FQGTGA. For the CDR3, the DNA is TGTGCCAGCAGCTCTGGGGGCCTAGCGGGGCTAGGTACGCAGTATTTT. Translation gives CASSSGGLAGLGTQYF.

The chain has TRBV5-8 and TRBJ1-4; 7 positions match TRBD1. The length of the CDR3 is 15 residues. Germline loops: CDR1 SGHTS, CDR2 YDEGEE. V gave up 5 bases and J gave up 4 bases; unmatched junction bases: 8. The CDR3 region has the DNA TGTGCCAGCAGAACTAACAGGGGAGGTAATGAAAAACTGTTTTTT. Translation gives CASRTNRGGNEKLFF.

This rearrangement joins TRBV12-1 to TRBJ2-3; TRBD1 was called by the table and not checked on the DNA. TRBV12-1 is tagged as a pseudogene. This CDR3 is built from 14 residues. The CDR3 region has the DNA TGTGCCAGCAGCTTTTCAGGGAAGCTAGATACGCAGTATTTT. This sequence encodes CASSFSGKLDTQYF.

The CDR3 nucleotides read TGTGCCAGCAGTTACTCGATTACAGGGACCGACGAGCAGTACTTC. Its translation is CASSYSITGTDEQYF. V usage is TRBV6-5 and J usage is TRBJ2-7, with D possibly being TRBD1 (6 bases). Trimming removed 0 bases from V and 5 bases from J, with 14 bases in between. Germline loops: CDR1 MNHEY, CDR2 SVGAGI. The CDR3 has 15 amino acids.

This chain connects TRBV6-5 to TRBJ2-3; TRBD2 agrees at 8 bases. Germline-derived CDR1 and CDR2 are MNHEY and SVGAGI. With V trimmed by 7 bases and J by 1 base, 7 bases remained unmatched. The CDR3 runs 15 residues. In nucleotides, the CDR3 is TGTGCCAGCATGCGGGGGGCCCGAGGCACAGATACGCAGTATTTT. Protein sequence: CASMRGARGTDTQYF.

Here the CDR3 DNA reads TGTGCCAGCAGCGTAGAAAAGACAGGGGACTACGAGCAGTACTTC. The encoded protein is CASSVEKTGDYEQYF. The chain carries TRBV13 and TRBJ2-7; 8 nucleotides match TRBD1. CDR1 is PRHDT and CDR2 is FYEKMQ in the germline V gene (reference sequence). The V gene end was trimmed by 5 bases and the J gene end by 3 bases; junction bases not matched to a gene: 9. The CDR3 contains 15 residues.

J is TRBJ2-7 and V is TRBV10-3; D remains ambiguous. Trimming stripped 6 bases from V and 1 base from J, with 7 bases between. Germline V gives CDR1 ENHRY, CDR2 SYGVKD. There are 12 residues in the CDR3. CDR3 in amino acids: CAIRQDSYEQYF. The CDR3 DNA is TGTGCCATCAGGCAGGATTCCTACGAGCAGTACTTC.